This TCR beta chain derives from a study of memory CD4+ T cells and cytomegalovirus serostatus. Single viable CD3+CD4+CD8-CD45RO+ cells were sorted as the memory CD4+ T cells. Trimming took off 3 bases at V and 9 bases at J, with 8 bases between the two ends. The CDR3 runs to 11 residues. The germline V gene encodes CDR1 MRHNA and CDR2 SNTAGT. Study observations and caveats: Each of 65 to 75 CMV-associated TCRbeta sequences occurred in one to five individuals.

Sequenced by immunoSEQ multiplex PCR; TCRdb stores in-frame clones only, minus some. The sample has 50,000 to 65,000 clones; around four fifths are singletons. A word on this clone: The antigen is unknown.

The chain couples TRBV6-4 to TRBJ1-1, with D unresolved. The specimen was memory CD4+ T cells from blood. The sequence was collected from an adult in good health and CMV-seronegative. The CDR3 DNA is TGTGCCAGCAGTGAGGGCTACCAAGCTTTCTTT. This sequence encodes CASSEGYQAFF.